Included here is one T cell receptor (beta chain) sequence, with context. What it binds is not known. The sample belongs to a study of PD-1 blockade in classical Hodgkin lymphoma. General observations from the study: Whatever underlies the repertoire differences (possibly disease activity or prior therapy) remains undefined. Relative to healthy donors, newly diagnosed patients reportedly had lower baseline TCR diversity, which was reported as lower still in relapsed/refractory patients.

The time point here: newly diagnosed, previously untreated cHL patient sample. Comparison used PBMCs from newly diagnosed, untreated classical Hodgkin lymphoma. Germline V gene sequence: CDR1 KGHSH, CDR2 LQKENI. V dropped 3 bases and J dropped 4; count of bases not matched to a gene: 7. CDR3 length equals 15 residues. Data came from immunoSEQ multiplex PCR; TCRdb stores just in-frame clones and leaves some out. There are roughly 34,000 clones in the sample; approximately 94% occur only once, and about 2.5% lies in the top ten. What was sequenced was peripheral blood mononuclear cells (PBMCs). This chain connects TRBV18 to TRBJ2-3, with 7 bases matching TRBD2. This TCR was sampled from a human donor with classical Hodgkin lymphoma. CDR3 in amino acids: CASSPWDYPPDTQYF. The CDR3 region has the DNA TGTGCCAGCTCACCCTGGGACTACCCCCCAGATACGCAGTATTTT. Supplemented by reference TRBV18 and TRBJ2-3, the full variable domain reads NAGVMQNPRHLVRRRGQEARLRCSPMKGHSHVYWYRQLPEEGLKFMVYLQKENIIDESGMPKERFSAEFPKEGPSILRIQQVVRGDSAAYFCASSPWDYPPDTQYFGPGTRLTVL.